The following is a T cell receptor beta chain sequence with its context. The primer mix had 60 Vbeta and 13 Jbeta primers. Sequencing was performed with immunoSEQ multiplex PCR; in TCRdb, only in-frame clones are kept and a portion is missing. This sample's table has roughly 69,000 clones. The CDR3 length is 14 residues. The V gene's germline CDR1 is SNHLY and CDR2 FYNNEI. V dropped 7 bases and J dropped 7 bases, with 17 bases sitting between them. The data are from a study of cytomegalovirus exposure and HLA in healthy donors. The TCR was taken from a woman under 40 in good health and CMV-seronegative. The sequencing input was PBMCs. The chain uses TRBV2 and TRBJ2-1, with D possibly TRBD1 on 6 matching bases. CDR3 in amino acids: CASTWDTPGNEQFF. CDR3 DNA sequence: TGTGCCAGCACCTGGGACACGCCTGGGAATGAGCAGTTCTTC.